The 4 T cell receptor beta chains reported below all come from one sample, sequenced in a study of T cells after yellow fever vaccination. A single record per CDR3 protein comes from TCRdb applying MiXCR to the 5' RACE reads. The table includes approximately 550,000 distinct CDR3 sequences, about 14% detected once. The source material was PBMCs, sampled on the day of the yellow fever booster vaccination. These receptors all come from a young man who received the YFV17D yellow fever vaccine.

The CDR3 loop reads CASSDQAEVNSPLHF. In nucleotides, the CDR3 is TGTGCCAGCAGTGACCAGGCGGAAGTGAATTCACCCCTCCACTTT. J is TRBJ1-6 and V is TRBV6-1; no definite D call. Trimming cost V 3 bases and J 7 bases, with 13 bases left between them. The V gene's germline CDR1 is MNHNS and CDR2 SASEGT. The CDR3 consists of 15 residues.

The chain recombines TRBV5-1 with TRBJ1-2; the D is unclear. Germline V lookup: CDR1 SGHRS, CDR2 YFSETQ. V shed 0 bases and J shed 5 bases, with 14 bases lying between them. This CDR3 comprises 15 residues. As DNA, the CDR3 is TGCGCCAGCAGCTTGGAAGGTCAGGAAATTTATGGCTACACCTTC. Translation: CASSLEGQEIYGYTF.

CDR3 coding DNA: TGTGCCAGTGAAGGGCCTAACACCGGGGAGCTGTTTTTT. It yields the protein CASEGPNTGELFF. The chain has TRBV7-9 and TRBJ2-2, with D uncertain. Germline CDR1 reads SEHNR; CDR2 reads FQNEAQ (reference sequence). The CDR3 sequence is 13 residues long. V gave up 9 bases and J gave up 2 bases, with 10 bases separating them.

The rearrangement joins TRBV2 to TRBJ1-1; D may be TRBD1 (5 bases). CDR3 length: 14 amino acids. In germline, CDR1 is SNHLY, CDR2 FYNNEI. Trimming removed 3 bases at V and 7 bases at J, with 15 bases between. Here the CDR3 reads CASSDGTGLVEAFF. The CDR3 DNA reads TGTGCCAGCAGTGATGGTACGGGGCTGGTTGAAGCTTTCTTT.